This T cell receptor beta chain was sequenced during a study of human T cells and chemical hapten exposure. TCRdb re-derived calls from the RACE reads in MiXCR, one entry per CDR3 protein. The sample holds roughly 120,000 distinct CDR3 sequences; roughly an eighth are singletons and the top ten take approximately 0.92%. Time point of the sample: patch test 1, 2 weeks after DPC sensitization. Treatment given: therapeutic diphenylcyclopropenone sensitization with weekly scalp DPC. The germline V and J ends were trimmed by 3 bases and 5 bases, with 10 bases remaining between them. The CDR3 loop spans 13 amino acids. Germline CDR1 is SQVTM and CDR2 is ANQGSEA. This clonotype was seen only a few times.

This TCR derives from a man between 18 and 29 years old with alopecia areata. Some clones in this sample may be carry-over from other donors' samples. The sequencing used whole blood, collected in connection with sensitization to the hapten diphenylcyclopropenone (DPC). The chain employs TRBV29-1 and TRBJ2-2, with a weak D call TRBD1 (6 bases). CDR3 in DNA: TGCAGCGTTGAGCAGGGGAATACCGGGGAGCTGTTTTTT. Its protein product is CSVEQGNTGELFF.